The next 9 T cell receptor beta chains were all read from a single sample in a study of blood T cell repertoires in COVID-19. Sequencing was performed with immunoSEQ multiplex PCR; in TCRdb, only in-frame clones are kept and a portion is missing. The sample shows a few hundred thousand clones, about 83% of them seen only once. Sequenced input: peripheral blood. The source is a woman in her forties or fifties with acute or convalescent COVID-19.

V and J are TRBV5-1 and TRBJ1-5, with unresolved D. Between the trimmed V and J ends, which lost 1 base and 5 bases, there was a span of 19 bases. Germline CDR1 and CDR2: SGHRS and YFSETQ. This CDR3 spans 17 amino acids. In DNA, the CDR3 is TGCGCCAGCAGCTTGTACGGTGACGGGGTGGGAGATCAGCCCCAGCATTTT. Its translation: CASSLYGDGVGDQPQHF. Full variable domain (rest looked up from reference TRBV5-1 and TRBJ1-5): KAGVTQTPRYLIKTRGQQVTLSCSPISGHRSVSWYQQTPGQGLQFLFEYFSETQRNKGNFPGRFSGRQFSNSRSEMNVSTLELGDSALYLCASSLYGDGVGDQPQHFGDGTRLSIL.

There are a few counts of this clone. The chain recombines TRBV6-4 with TRBJ1-2, with D maybe TRBD1 (5 bases). The V gene lost 4 bases and the J gene lost 2 bases, with 8 bases spanning the gap. Germline CDR1 is MRHNA and CDR2 is SNTAGT. CDR3 length: 13 amino acids. In DNA, the CDR3 is TGTGCCAGCAGTGGAGACAGAAACTATGGCTACACCTTC. It yields the protein CASSGDRNYGYTF.

The chain carries TRBV28 and TRBJ1-6; D gene unclear. The germline V gene has CDR1 MDHEN and CDR2 SYDVKM. The CDR3 covers 15 residues. Trimming stripped 6 bases from V and 7 bases from J, with 16 bases between. The CDR3 here is CASSPAFGINSPLHF. The CDR3 DNA sequence: TGTGCCAGCAGCCCCGCTTTCGGGATCAATTCACCCCTCCACTTT.

The CDR3 sequence is CSVYDRGGYTF. The DNA of the CDR3 is TGCAGCGTTTACGACAGGGGTGGCTACACCTTC. The chain carries TRBV29-1 and TRBJ1-2; 8 bases map to TRBD1. The V gene end was trimmed by 5 bases and the J gene end by 7 bases; junction bases not matched to a gene: 3. The germline gives CDR1 SQVTM, CDR2 ANQGSEA. The length of the CDR3 is 11 residues. Supplemented by reference TRBV29-1 and TRBJ1-2, the full variable domain reads SAVISQKPSRDICQRGTSLTIQCQVDSQVTMMFWYRQQPGQSLTLIATANQGSEATYESGFVIDKFPISRPNLTFSTLTVSNMSPEDSSIYLCSVYDRGGYTFGSGTRLTVV.

The gene calls are TRBV6-5 and TRBJ2-7; 7 bases are a match to TRBD2. Trimming at V came to 2 bases and at J to 3 bases, leaving 7 bases not matched to a gene. The CDR3 length is 15 residues. Germline assignment: CDR1 MNHEY and CDR2 SVGAGI. The CDR3: CASSYKTGGGYEQYF. The CDR3 bases are TGTGCCAGCAGTTACAAGACGGGAGGAGGCTACGAGCAGTACTTC.

The CDR3 loop reads CASSLPSTQTVRITTYNEQFF. In nucleotides, the CDR3 is TGCGCCAGCAGCTTACCTTCAACCCAGACAGTACGGATTACCACTTACAATGAGCAGTTCTTC. V and J are TRBV5-1 and TRBJ2-1; D is possibly TRBD1 (5 bases). The germline V gene encodes CDR1 SGHRS and CDR2 YFSETQ. V gave up 2 bases and J gave up 4 bases, with 31 bases separating them. This CDR3 is built from 21 residues.

V and J are TRBV30 and TRBJ2-7, with D maybe TRBD2 (6 bases). Germline lookup yields CDR1 GTSNPN and CDR2 SVGIG (reference sequence). The CDR3 is made up of 12 amino acids. V lost 8 bases to trimming and J lost 5 bases, with 16 bases between them. CDR3 in amino acids: CAIDTGSNEQYV. The CDR3 DNA reads as TGTGCCATAGACACCGGGAGTAACGAGCAGTACGTC.

The rearrangement joins TRBV28 to TRBJ1-1; D gene unclear. V lost 2 bases to trimming and J lost 0 bases, with 10 bases between them. The CDR3 has 15 residues. From germline, CDR1 is MDHEN and CDR2 SYDVKM. The chain's CDR3 is CASSLLPLLNTEAFF. CDR3 coding DNA: TGTGCCAGCAGTTTACTACCCCTCTTGAACACTGAAGCTTTCTTT.

The chain links TRBV24-1 to TRBJ2-3; tentatively, D is TRBD2 (7 bases). The CDR3 runs 14 residues. Trimming cost V 5 bases and J 3 bases, with 11 bases left between them. CDR1 KGHDR and CDR2 SFDVKD come from the germline V gene. CDR3 DNA: TGTGCCACCAGTGCCGGGGGGCCGACAGATACGCAGTATTTT. The encoded protein is CATSAGGPTDTQYF.